A single sample is the source of the 30 T cell receptor beta chains below, sequenced in a study of T cells after yellow fever vaccination. TCRdb processed the 5' RACE reads anew with MiXCR; each CDR3 protein has one entry. The table includes 250,000 to 400,000 distinct CDR3 sequences, about 4% detected once. The specimen comprised PBMCs, sampled 5 days after the yellow fever booster vaccination. The receptors here all came from a man aged 18 to 29 who received the YFV17D yellow fever vaccine.

This clonotype occurred a few times. The gene calls are TRBV20-1 and TRBJ2-3, with D possibly matching TRBD1 (5 bases). Trimming left V 6 bases short and J 2 bases short, with 15 bases between. Germline V gene lookup returns CDR1 DFQATT and CDR2 SNEGSKA (reference sequence). The CDR3 is made up of 14 amino acids. CDR3 protein: CSASPPGPTDTQYF. Here the CDR3 DNA reads TGCAGTGCCTCACCGCCAGGGCCCACAGATACGCAGTATTTT.

The chain is built from TRBV12-3 or TRBV12-4 and TRBJ2-3; D is uncertain. The CDR3 has 16 amino acids. The V and J ends lost 2 bases and 0 bases respectively, with 12 bases between them. CDR3 sequence: CASSLTVGSSTDTQYF. The CDR3 nucleotides read TGTGCCAGCAGTTTAACGGTCGGTTCTAGCACAGATACGCAGTATTTT.

The chain combines TRBV20-1 with TRBJ2-3, with D tentatively TRBD1 (6 bases). The germline V gene encodes CDR1 DFQATT and CDR2 SNEGSKA (reference sequence). The CDR3 is 14 residues long. V dropped 0 bases and J dropped 3 bases, with 10 bases sitting between them. The CDR3 nucleotides are TGCAGTGCTAGAGATCCGAGGGGGACAGATACGCAGTATTTT. It encodes CSARDPRGTDTQYF.

This clonotype was seen at least ten times. The CDR3 DNA reads TGCGCCAGCACGGAAGGGCTGAACACTGAAGCTTTCTTT. This codes for CASTEGLNTEAFF. The V gene is TRBV5-1, the J gene TRBJ1-1; the D is unclear. V lost 6 bases to trimming and J lost 0 bases, with 9 bases between them. The V gene's germline CDR1 is SGHRS and CDR2 YFSETQ. The CDR3 runs 13 residues.

This clonotype came up many times. The chain employs TRBV29-1 and TRBJ2-5, with 7 bases that match TRBD2. Germline CDR1 is SQVTM and CDR2 is ANQGSEA. This CDR3 contains 13 residues. The V gene end was trimmed by 7 bases and the J gene end by 1 base; junction bases not matched to a gene: 6. Here the CDR3 reads CSAQGGIQETQYF. CDR3 bases: TGCAGCGCCCAGGGAGGGATCCAAGAGACCCAGTACTTC.

This clonotype has more than one count but fewer than ten. This chain connects TRBV20-1 to TRBJ1-1; D is perhaps TRBD1 (6 bases). Germline assignment: CDR1 DFQATT and CDR2 SNEGSKA (reference sequence). The ends were cut back, 0 bases at V and 11 bases at J, with 25 bases in the middle. This CDR3 comprises 16 residues. CDR3 DNA sequence: TGCAGTGCTAGAGAACTGGGGGCAGGAGGCGATTTGTGGGCTTTCTTT. As protein: CSARELGAGGDLWAFF.

The chain carries TRBV10-3 and TRBJ2-7; 7 bases are a match to TRBD1. V was clipped by 10 bases and J by 2 bases; unmatched bases: 5. CDR1 ENHRY and CDR2 SYGVKD come from the germline V gene. The CDR3 covers 12 residues. CDR3 nucleotides: TGTGCCACCTGGACAGGAACCTACGAGCAGTACGTC. It yields the protein CATWTGTYEQYV.

The gene calls are TRBV7-9 and TRBJ2-3; 7 bases match TRBD1. V lost 8 bases and J lost 2; bases outside the gene matches: 1. The CDR3 sequence is 12 residues long. Germline assignment: CDR1 SEHNR and CDR2 FQNEAQ (reference sequence). The CDR3: CASQGDTDTQYF. The DNA for the CDR3 is TGTGCCAGCCAGGGGGACACAGATACGCAGTATTTT.

This clonotype occurred a few times. This chain uses TRBV4-2 with TRBJ2-7; D is unresolved. V was clipped by 4 bases and J by 0 bases, with 16 bases between them. The length of the CDR3 is 16 residues. Germline loops: CDR1 LGHNA, CDR2 YNFKEQ. The CDR3 sequence: CASSRTTAVPSYEQYF. The CDR3 bases are TGTGCCAGCAGCCGCACAACGGCGGTGCCCTCCTACGAGCAGTACTTC.

A few counts support this clonotype. This chain joins TRBV24-1 and TRBJ1-1; 9 bases are shared with TRBD1. There are 15 residues in the CDR3. CDR1 is KGHDR, CDR2 SFDVKD, per germline. Losses at the gene ends were 3 bases for V and 6 bases for J; bases not matched to a gene: 7. CDR3 in amino acids: CATSDGDRDDPEAFF. CDR3 in DNA: TGTGCCACCAGTGATGGGGACAGGGACGACCCTGAAGCTTTCTTT.

This clonotype showed up many times. The chain employs TRBV6-5 and TRBJ2-1; D is undetermined. The CDR3 extends over 13 amino acids. The germline gives CDR1 MNHEY, CDR2 SVGAGI. V gave up 6 bases and J gave up 4 bases, with 10 bases separating them. The CDR3 DNA reads TGTGCCAGCAGGCGAGTGGCGTACAATGAGCAGTTCTTC. Translated, it gives CASRRVAYNEQFF.

This clonotype was detected a few times. This chain connects TRBV5-6 to TRBJ2-7; no firm D call. The germline CDR1 and CDR2 sequences are SGHDT and YYEEEE. V shed 5 bases and J shed 7 bases, with 10 bases lying between them. The CDR3 runs to 11 residues. This CDR3 is CASRGGLEQYF. CDR3 DNA: TGTGCCAGCAGGGGTGGGCTGGAGCAGTACTTC.

This clonotype was seen at least ten times. One end of the junction fails to match germline, which may point to a read error. CDR3 residues: CASSLDPAGLTKAFF. The DNA for the CDR3 is TGCGCCAGCAGCTTGGATCCCGCTGGCCTCACTAAAGCTTTCTTT. The chain carries TRBV5-1 and TRBJ1-1; D gene unclear. CDR1 is SGHRS, CDR2 YFSETQ, per germline. The CDR3 totals 15 residues.

This clonotype appeared a few times. V is TRBV7-9 and J is TRBJ2-1; 10 nucleotides agree with TRBD2. In germline, CDR1 is SEHNR, CDR2 FQNEAQ (reference sequence). CDR3 size: 14 residues. CDR3 protein: CAGEGLAGVDEQFF. As DNA, the CDR3 is TGTGCTGGCGAGGGGCTAGCGGGGGTTGATGAGCAGTTCTTC. Drawing the rest from reference TRBV7-9 and TRBJ2-1, the complete variable domain is DTGVSQNPRHKITKRGQNVTFRCDPISEHNRLYWYRQTLGQGPEFLTYFQNEAQLEKSRLLSDRFSAERPKGSFSTLEIQRTEQGDSAMYLCAGEGLAGVDEQFFGPGTRLTVL.

This clonotype was counted a few times. V gene TRBV7-9 combines with J gene TRBJ1-5; a weak D match, TRBD1 (5 bases). The V gene lost 5 bases and the J gene lost 2 bases, with 13 bases spanning the gap. The CDR3 loop spans 15 amino acids. Germline CDR1 SEHNR, CDR2 FQNEAQ (reference sequence). The CDR3 DNA sequence: TGTGCCAGCAGCCATGACAGCTTAGGCAATCAGCCCCAGCATTTT. This encodes CASSHDSLGNQPQHF.

This clonotype was detected many times. V is TRBV6-2 or TRBV6-3 and J is TRBJ2-7; 11 nucleotides align to TRBD2. Germline values: CDR1 MNHEY, CDR2 SVGEGT. This CDR3 contains 15 residues. The junction had 2 bases not matched to a gene; V was cut back by 4 bases and J by 0 bases. CDR3 residues: CASSSSGGNSYEQYF. Here the CDR3 DNA reads TGTGCCAGCAGTTCTAGCGGGGGGAACTCCTACGAGCAGTACTTC.

This clonotype was recorded a few times. The chain links TRBV6-5 to TRBJ2-4; no firm D call. The CDR3 has 15 residues. V shed 6 bases and J shed 0 bases, with 12 bases lying between them. Germline V gives CDR1 MNHEY, CDR2 SVGAGI. CDR3 DNA sequence: TGTGCCAGCAGACGCACAAGGGTAGCCAAAAACATTCAGTACTTC. Protein sequence: CASRRTRVAKNIQYF.

This clonotype appeared a few times. This chain connects TRBV12-3 or TRBV12-4 to TRBJ1-3; the D is unclear. The CDR3 totals 16 residues. Deletions cut 3 bases from V and 0 bases from J, with 12 bases between. The CDR3 nucleotides are TGTGCCAGCAGTTTCGGCACCACGAGCTCTGGAAACACCATATATTTT. Translation gives CASSFGTTSSGNTIYF.

This clonotype was seen more than once but under ten times. The rearrangement uses TRBV6-6 and TRBJ1-1; TRBD1 matches 8 bases. Germline V gene lookup returns CDR1 MNHNY and CDR2 SVGAGI (reference sequence). The V and J ends lost 6 bases and 1 base, in that order; junction bases with no gene match: 4. The CDR3 length is 14 residues. Here the CDR3 reads CASSRQGPNTEAFF. DNA for the CDR3: TGTGCCAGCAGCCGACAGGGGCCGAACACTGAAGCTTTCTTT.

This clonotype has at least ten counts. J is TRBJ1-2 and V is TRBV6-5; D is possibly TRBD1 (5 bases). The V end was cut by 5 bases, the J end by 3 bases, with 10 bases between. CDR1 is MNHEY, CDR2 SVGAGI, per germline. The CDR3 is made up of 13 amino acids. The CDR3 DNA follows: TGTGCCAGCAGTACCGGGACTTACTATGGCTACACCTTC. It specifies CASSTGTYYGYTF.

This clonotype was counted at least ten times. The chain combines TRBV5-1 with TRBJ2-5; D assignment may be TRBD1 or TRBD2 (5 bases each). The CDR3 covers 15 residues. Deletions cut 0 bases from V and 2 bases from J, with 11 bases between. Germline lookup yields CDR1 SGHRS and CDR2 YFSETQ. CDR3: CASSLVGTRQETQYF. CDR3 bases: TGCGCCAGCAGCTTGGTCGGGACGAGACAAGAGACCCAGTACTTC.

This clonotype has more than one count but fewer than ten. The rearrangement joins TRBV20-1 to TRBJ1-5; D call uncertain. The CDR3 spans 11 residues. Germline CDR1 is DFQATT and CDR2 is SNEGSKA (reference sequence). Trimming pared 3 bases from V and 6 bases from J, leaving 6 bases between. The DNA of the CDR3 is TGCAGTGCTAGCTGGGGTCAGCCCCAGCATTTT. Amino acids: CSASWGQPQHF.

This chain links TRBV29-1 with TRBJ2-7; D is perhaps TRBD2 (5 bases). The V and J ends lost 6 bases and 5 bases respectively, with 14 bases between them. Germline V gene lookup returns CDR1 SQVTM and CDR2 ANQGSEA. The CDR3 loop spans 12 amino acids. The CDR3 nucleotides read TGCAGCGTCGCTCCTAGCTACCACGAGCAGTACTTC. Translating gives CSVAPSYHEQYF.

This clonotype has at least ten counts. V gene TRBV24-1 combines with J gene TRBJ2-5, with D unresolved. The germline V and J ends were trimmed by 4 bases and 4 bases, with 6 bases remaining between them. Germline V lookup: CDR1 KGHDR, CDR2 SFDVKD. The CDR3 covers 12 residues. CDR3 sequence reads: CATSDRGETQYF. The CDR3 coding sequence is TGTGCCACCAGTGACCGCGGAGAGACCCAGTACTTC.

As concerns this clonotype: A read error may be the cause here, since a much bigger clone is one base away. The rearrangement uses TRBV6-5 and TRBJ2-7; D is perhaps TRBD1 or TRBD2 (6 bases each). Germline V gives CDR1 MNHEY, CDR2 SVGAGI. The CDR3 length is 14 residues. The CDR3 bases are TGTGCCAGCAGGCGGGACATCGGCTCCTGCGAGCAGTACTTC. Residues: CASRRDIGSCEQYF.

This sequence joins TRBV29-1 and TRBJ1-2, with D tentatively TRBD1 (5 bases). In germline, CDR1 is SQVTM, CDR2 ANQGSEA. Trimming took 7 bases from V and 3 from J, leaving 12 bases between them. The CDR3 has 12 amino acids. The CDR3 here is CSARVTDYGYTF. CDR3 bases: TGCAGCGCCCGAGTGACAGACTATGGCTACACCTTC.

This clonotype was counted a few times. V usage is TRBV5-1 and J usage is TRBJ1-1; tentative D call: TRBD1 (5 bases). Trimming pared 3 bases from V and 4 bases from J, leaving 10 bases between. This CDR3 is 13 amino acids long. CDR1 and CDR2 (germline): SGHRS, YFSETQ. The CDR3: CASSWGLSTEAFF. CDR3 in DNA: TGCGCCAGCAGCTGGGGACTTAGCACTGAAGCTTTCTTT.

This clonotype has at least ten counts. This chain links TRBV20-1 with TRBJ1-1; no clear D. Trimming pared 5 bases from V and 5 bases from J, leaving 12 bases between. CDR1 is DFQATT and CDR2 is SNEGSKA in the germline V gene (reference sequence). The CDR3 runs to 12 residues. The CDR3 DNA reads TGCAGTGCTCACACAGAGCGGACTGAAGCTTTCTTT. Its translation is CSAHTERTEAFF.

This clonotype was detected ten times or more. The rearrangement joins TRBV7-9 to TRBJ1-1; tentatively, D is TRBD1 (5 bases). This CDR3 is built from 16 residues. Germline-derived CDR1 and CDR2 are SEHNR and FQNEAQ (reference sequence). V was cut by 0 bases and J by 4 bases, with 15 bases left in between. CDR3 coding DNA: TGTGCCAGCAGCTTAGCGTCGGGGTTGGGGGGCACTGAAGCTTTCTTT. Translated, it gives CASSLASGLGGTEAFF.

This clonotype was observed at least ten times. V and J are TRBV12-3 or TRBV12-4 and TRBJ2-5, with 9 bases lining up with TRBD2. The CDR3 runs 16 residues. V dropped 1 base and J dropped 5; count of bases not matched to a gene: 8. The CDR3 sequence is CASSLGGGASFETQYF. CDR3 sequence (DNA): TGTGCCAGCAGTTTAGGCGGGGGGGCCTCGTTCGAGACCCAGTACTTC.